Each of the 6 T cell receptor beta chains below was sequenced from the same sample in a study of blood T cell repertoires in COVID-19. Measured with immunoSEQ multiplex PCR; TCRdb has only the in-frame clones, and not every one. The sample holds 95,000 to 110,000 clones; about four fifths are singletons and the top ten take about 12%. The specimen sequenced was peripheral blood. The receptors were gathered from a human donor in a cohort sampled during active COVID-19.

The rearrangement uses TRBV30 and TRBJ1-3, with no clear D. V lost 0 bases and J lost 3, with 6 bases in between. This CDR3 is built from 13 residues. Looked up from germline, CDR1 is GTSNPN and CDR2 is SVGIG (reference sequence). The chain's CDR3 is CAWSVSVGNTIYF. In DNA, the CDR3 is TGTGCCTGGAGTGTTTCCGTTGGAAACACCATATATTTT. The entire variable domain, with the rest obtained from reference TRBV30 and TRBJ1-3, is as follows: SQTIHQWPATLVQPVGSPLSLECTVEGTSNPNLYWYRQAAGRGLQLLFYSVGIGQISSEVPQNLSASRPQDRQFILSSKKLLLSDSGFYLCAWSVSVGNTIYFGEGSWLTVV.

The CDR3 bases are TGTGCCAGCAGCCAAAGTCAGGGAGGGAACACCGGGGAGCTGTTTTTT. Translating gives CASSQSQGGNTGELFF. The chain has TRBV5-5 and TRBJ2-2, with a possible D match to TRBD2 (6 bases). CDR1 and CDR2 from the germline V gene are SGHKS and YYEKEE (reference sequence). V was trimmed by 4 bases and J by 1 base, leaving 14 bases between them. This CDR3 has 16 residues. Full variable domain (missing parts from reference TRBV5-5 and TRBJ2-2): DAGVTQSPTHLIKTRGQQVTLRCSPISGHKSVSWYQQVLGQGPQFIFQYYEKEERGRGNFPDRFSARQFPNYSSELNVNALLLGDSALYLCASSQSQGGNTGELFFGEGSRLTVL.

The chain joins TRBV5-4 to TRBJ1-6, with 9 positions matching TRBD1. Per the germline V gene, CDR1 is SGHNT and CDR2 is YYREEE (reference sequence). The J segment lost 9 bases and the V segment lost 4 bases, leaving 8 bases of the junction unmatched. The length of the CDR3 is 15 residues. The CDR3 DNA follows: TGTGCCAGCAGCCAACCCGACAGGGGGACTTCACCCCTCCACTTT. Translating it yields CASSQPDRGTSPLHF.

The chain has TRBV7-9 and TRBJ2-3; 12 bases fit TRBD2. In germline, CDR1 is SEHNR, CDR2 FQNEAQ (reference sequence). This CDR3 region has 19 residues. The ends lost 4 bases at V and 0 bases at J; junction bases unmatched: 11. The CDR3: CASSSETSGGRKSTDTQYF. The CDR3 DNA reads TGTGCCAGCAGCTCAGAGACTAGCGGGGGCCGCAAGAGCACAGATACGCAGTATTTT.

This chain connects TRBV5-1 to TRBJ1-1; 8 bases agree with TRBD1. The junction had 1 base not matched to a gene; V was cut back by 4 bases and J by 5 bases. Germline CDR1 and CDR2: SGHRS and YFSETQ. The CDR3 runs to 12 residues. This chain's CDR3 is CASSTGGTEAFF. The CDR3 DNA is TGCGCCAGCAGCACAGGGGGGACTGAAGCTTTCTTT.

V gene TRBV5-1 combines with J gene TRBJ2-3, with 7 bases aligning to TRBD1. Germline assignment: CDR1 SGHRS and CDR2 YFSETQ. Trimming took 4 bases from V and 3 from J; bases not matched to a gene: 5. The CDR3 extends over 14 amino acids. The CDR3 loop reads CASSPGQKTDTQYF. Here the CDR3 DNA reads TGCGCCAGCAGCCCGGGACAGAAAACAGATACGCAGTATTTT.